The following is a T cell receptor beta chain sequence with its context. Antigen: not known. TCRdb ran MiXCR on the 5' RACE reads and lists one entry per CDR3 protein. Here the sample spans under 350,000 distinct CDR3 sequences, around 9.7% being singletons. These data are taken from a study of identical twins. Study findings and constraints: The degree of excess twin sharing was weaker in beta out-of-frame sequences.

Germline CDR1 SNHLY, CDR2 FYNNEI. V shed 6 bases and J shed 1 base, with 7 bases lying between them. There are 13 residues in the CDR3. This same sample was also taken into another study, of yellow fever vaccine responses in identical twins.

The genes are TRBV2 and TRBJ2-1, with a possible D match to TRBD1 (5 bases). The sequence was collected from a woman under 30 in good health. The sequenced material came from CD8+ T cells sorted from blood. This CDR3 is CASSAGSYNEQFF. In nucleotides, the CDR3 is TGTGCCAGCAGCGCAGGGTCCTACAATGAGCAGTTCTTC.